Following are 21 T cell receptor beta chains from one sample sequenced in a study of CD8 T cells in ankylosing spondylitis. Study outcomes and limitations: Ankylosing spondylitis blood seemed to carry a telltale TCR beta motif made of roughly eight highly homologous variants.

Their recognized antigens are unknown. TCRdb reanalysed the 5' RACE reads using MiXCR and keeps one entry per CDR3 protein. Seen here are about 340,000 distinct CDR3 sequences, 7.5% to 9% observed once, and the top ten hold roughly 15%. The sequenced sample was blood, either unsorted or a sorted T cell fraction (not recorded which). All receptors come from a male donor with ankylosing spondylitis.

This clonotype was detected many times. V gene TRBV12-3 or TRBV12-4 combines with J gene TRBJ2-5; D assignment may be TRBD1 or TRBD2 (6 bases each). With 1 base removed from V and 2 bases from J, the gap between germline ends came to 8 bases. The CDR3 is made up of 14 amino acids. CDR3 residues: CASSLEGGQETQYF. The CDR3 DNA reads as TGTGCCAGCAGTTTAGAGGGGGGACAAGAGACCCAGTACTTC.

This clonotype was seen a handful of times. The CDR3 DNA is TGTGCCAGCAGTTACTCAGGCGAGGAACTGTTTTTT. Translated: CASSYSGEELFF. The chain combines TRBV6-5 with TRBJ1-4; D call uncertain. The CDR3 spans 12 residues. V dropped 0 bases and J dropped 12 bases, with 8 bases sitting between them. CDR1 MNHEY and CDR2 SVGAGI come from the germline V gene.

The chain couples TRBV12-5 to TRBJ2-5; a possible D gene is TRBD2 (5 bases). The CDR3 contains 14 residues. Per the germline V gene, CDR1 is LGHNT and CDR2 is FRNRAP. Trimming cost V 1 base and J 0 bases, with 6 bases left between them. The DNA of the CDR3 is TGTGCTAGTGGTTTGGGACTAAACCAAGAGACCCAGTACTTC. It codes for CASGLGLNQETQYF.

This clonotype has ten or more counts. The chain combines TRBV29-1 with TRBJ2-7; 10 bases match TRBD1. The length of the CDR3 is 13 residues. Germline V gene lookup returns CDR1 SQVTM and CDR2 ANQGSEA. J lost 5 bases, V lost 4 bases, and 5 bases had no gene match. The CDR3 bases are TGCAGCGTTGGGACAGGGGGTGTCGACGAGCAGTACTTC. It translates to CSVGTGGVDEQYF.

This clonotype was seen repeatedly, ten times or more. The V and J genes are TRBV14 and TRBJ1-4, with unresolved D. This CDR3 region has 12 residues. Trimming shortened V by 2 bases and J by 8 bases, and 6 bases separated the two germline ends. Germline loops: CDR1 SGHDN, CDR2 FVKESK. CDR3 DNA: TGTGCCAGCAGCCAACTCGGGGAAAAACTGTTTTTT. Its translation: CASSQLGEKLFF.

The rearrangement uses TRBV7-3 and TRBJ2-7; perhaps TRBD1 as D (6 bases). The V end lost 2 bases, the J end lost 9 bases, and 14 bases lay between the germline ends. The length of the CDR3 is 13 residues. From germline, CDR1 is SGHTA and CDR2 FQGTGA. CDR3 DNA sequence: TGTGCCAGCAGCTTAGGGGACACTACAAGGCAGTACTTC. Its translation is CASSLGDTTRQYF.

This clonotype has a count of ten or more. The CDR3 DNA reads as TGCGCCAGCAGCTTGACAGGGGAGGCCTATGGCTACACCTTC. Translation gives CASSLTGEAYGYTF. The rearrangement links TRBV5-1 to TRBJ1-2, with 7 bases aligning to TRBD1. The CDR3 consists of 14 residues. After removal of 1 base from V and 4 bases from J, the junction contained 4 bases not matched to a gene. Germline V lookup: CDR1 SGHRS, CDR2 YFSETQ.

This clonotype was seen ten or more times. V is TRBV7-9 and J is TRBJ1-2, with D hard to call. V lost 5 bases and J lost 2, with 6 bases in between. Germline CDR1 SEHNR, CDR2 FQNEAQ (reference sequence). This CDR3 contains 12 residues. The CDR3 coding sequence is TGTGCCAGCAGCGCTCTCAACTATGGCTACACCTTC. It encodes CASSALNYGYTF.

This clonotype occurred a few times. The chain employs TRBV20-1 and TRBJ2-1, with TRBD2 identical over 13 bases. V lost 6 bases and J lost 7; bases outside the gene matches: 6. Germline V lookup: CDR1 DFQATT, CDR2 SNEGSKA (reference sequence). The CDR3 sequence is 14 residues long. This CDR3 reads CSARTSGRTNEQFF. The CDR3 DNA follows: TGCAGTGCCAGGACTAGCGGGAGAACGAATGAGCAGTTCTTC.

This clonotype was recorded a few times. The chain is built from TRBV27 and TRBJ2-1, with 9 bases aligning to TRBD2. Trimming took 4 bases from V and 9 from J; bases not matched to a gene: 13. CDR3 length: 16 amino acids. In germline, CDR1 is MNHEY, CDR2 SMNVEV (reference sequence). Here the CDR3 reads CASSSIGLAGEGEQFF. CDR3 bases: TGTGCCAGCAGTTCCATCGGGTTAGCGGGAGAAGGTGAGCAGTTCTTC.

The chain links TRBV25-1 to TRBJ2-1; D uncertain. From germline, CDR1 is MGHDK and CDR2 SYGVNS. Trimming cost V 3 bases and J 4 bases, with 16 bases left between them. The CDR3 totals 16 residues. The CDR3 loop is CASSDPESNAYNEQFF. DNA for the CDR3: TGTGCCAGCAGTGACCCGGAGTCAAACGCGTACAATGAGCAGTTCTTC.

This clonotype turned up a few times. Written as DNA, the CDR3 is TGTGCCAGCAGCCCTCTAGCGGGAGATAACACCGGGGAGCTGTTTTTT. Encoded protein: CASSPLAGDNTGELFF. This chain connects TRBV6-1 to TRBJ2-2, with 10 bases lining up with TRBD2. The CDR3 is made up of 16 amino acids. CDR1 is MNHNS, CDR2 SASEGT, per germline. Germline trimming cut 6 bases from V and 2 bases from J; bases unmatched to any gene: 6.

The chain joins TRBV2 to TRBJ1-2; D is ambiguous. The CDR3 covers 15 residues. Germline lookup yields CDR1 SNHLY and CDR2 FYNNEI. Trimming took off 5 bases at V and 0 bases at J, with 13 bases between the two ends. Here the CDR3 DNA reads TGTGCCAGCAGTACGGACGGGAACGCTAACTATGGCTACACCTTC. This encodes CASSTDGNANYGYTF.

This clonotype was seen a few times. The genes are TRBV10-2 and TRBJ2-5; D is possibly TRBD1 or TRBD2 (5 bases each). CDR1 is WSHSY and CDR2 is SAAADI in the germline V gene. This CDR3 has 14 amino acids. V gave up 6 bases and J gave up 4 bases, with 15 bases separating them. The CDR3 is CASSVRDLGETQYF. DNA for the CDR3: TGCGCCAGCAGCGTAAGGGACCTGGGAGAGACCCAGTACTTC.

This clonotype appeared a few times. This sequence joins TRBV12-3 or TRBV12-4 and TRBJ1-2; D is ambiguous. The CDR3 extends over 13 amino acids. Deletions cut 8 bases from V and 6 bases from J, with 16 bases between. CDR3 protein: CASFSGPRDGYTF. The CDR3 DNA reads TGTGCCAGCTTTTCCGGGCCCCGGGATGGCTACACCTTC.

This clonotype was detected only a few times. The V call is TRBV6-1, the J call TRBJ2-1, with TRBD2 matching 10 bases. This CDR3 has 13 amino acids. Trimming took 6 bases from V and 9 from J; bases not matched to a gene: 5. The germline CDR1 and CDR2 sequences are MNHNS and SASEGT. The DNA of the CDR3 is TGTGCCAGCAGGGTCCTAGCGGGAGTTGAGCAGTTCTTC. The encoded protein is CASRVLAGVEQFF.

The chain couples TRBV29-1 to TRBJ2-1; D remains ambiguous. Germline CDR1 SQVTM, CDR2 ANQGSEA. This CDR3 spans 13 amino acids. Trimming pared 3 bases from V and 6 bases from J, leaving 12 bases between. CDR3 sequence reads: CSVDRLGRNEQFF. CDR3 in DNA: TGCAGCGTTGACCGGCTAGGCCGCAATGAGCAGTTCTTC.

This chain links TRBV12-3 or TRBV12-4 with TRBJ2-5; 9 nucleotides line up with TRBD1. The J segment lost 5 bases and the V segment lost 3 bases, leaving 10 bases of the junction unmatched. CDR3 length: 16 residues. For the CDR3, the DNA is TGTGCCAGCAGTTTTAGGCCGGGACAGGGAGGGGAGACCCAGTACTTC. Its protein product is CASSFRPGQGGETQYF.

This clonotype came up a few times. V usage is TRBV27 and J usage is TRBJ1-1; D unresolved. Trimming shortened V by 5 bases and J by 7 bases, and 14 bases separated the two germline ends. Germline values: CDR1 MNHEY, CDR2 SMNVEV (reference sequence). The CDR3 runs 13 residues. The CDR3 DNA is TGTGCCAGCAGTGTCCTCGGGAGAGGTGAAGCTTTCTTT. It translates to CASSVLGRGEAFF.

The chain is built from TRBV12-3 or TRBV12-4 and TRBJ2-7, with 10 bases that match TRBD2. With 5 bases clipped from V and 1 base from J, the junction kept 5 bases outside the gene matches. The length of the CDR3 is 15 residues. CDR3 bases: TGTGCCAGCAGTCAGGGACTAGCGTTATCCTACGAGCAGTACTTC. Residues: CASSQGLALSYEQYF.

In this sample, this clonotype turned up a few times. J is TRBJ2-3 and V is TRBV27; TRBD1 is a possible D gene (5 bases). The CDR3 contains 15 residues. The ends were cut back, 1 base at V and 2 bases at J, with 10 bases in the middle. The V gene's germline CDR1 is MNHEY and CDR2 SMNVEV (reference sequence). CDR3 nucleotide sequence: TGTGCCAGCAGTTTATGGGGCCTATCCACAGATACGCAGTATTTT. Protein sequence: CASSLWGLSTDTQYF.